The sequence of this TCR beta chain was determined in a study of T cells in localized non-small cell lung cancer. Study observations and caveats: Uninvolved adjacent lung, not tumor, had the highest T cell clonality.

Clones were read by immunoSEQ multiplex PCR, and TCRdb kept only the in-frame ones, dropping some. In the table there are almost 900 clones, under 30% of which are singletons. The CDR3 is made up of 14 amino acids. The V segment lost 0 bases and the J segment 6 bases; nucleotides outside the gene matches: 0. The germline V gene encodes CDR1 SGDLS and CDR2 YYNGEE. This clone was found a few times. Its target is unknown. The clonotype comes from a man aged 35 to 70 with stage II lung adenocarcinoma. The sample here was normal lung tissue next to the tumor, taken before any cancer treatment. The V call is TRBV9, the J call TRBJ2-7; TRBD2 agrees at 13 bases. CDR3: CASSVGTSGSEQYF. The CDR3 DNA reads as TGTGCCAGCAGCGTAGGGACTAGCGGGAGCGAGCAGTACTTC.